The 10 T cell receptor beta chains listed next were all sequenced from one sample in a study of blood T cell repertoires in COVID-19. Data came from immunoSEQ multiplex PCR; TCRdb stores just in-frame clones and leaves some out. Of over 150,000 clones detected, about 88% appear once; the ten largest clones hold under 8.5%. The sample was peripheral blood. The receptor set was obtained from a woman aged 55-69 years with COVID-19, enrolled during active disease.

The rearrangement links TRBV5-1 to TRBJ1-1, with 7 bases matching TRBD1. This CDR3 contains 15 residues. The V gene end was trimmed by 2 bases and the J gene end by 0 bases; junction bases not matched to a gene: 4. Germline assignment: CDR1 SGHRS and CDR2 YFSETQ. The DNA for the CDR3 is TGCGCCAGCAGCTTACCCGGGACAGTGAACACTGAAGCTTTCTTT. This sequence encodes CASSLPGTVNTEAFF.

The genes are TRBV29-1 and TRBJ2-2, with D tentatively TRBD2 (5 bases). CDR1 and CDR2 from the germline V gene are SQVTM and ANQGSEA. The CDR3 loop spans 14 amino acids. The V end was cut by 2 bases, the J end by 5 bases, with 12 bases between. CDR3 DNA: TGCAGCGTTGAAAAGCGGAGAGGTACCGGGGAGCTGTTTTTT. Its translation is CSVEKRRGTGELFF.

This clone was seen a handful of times. The chain has TRBV18 and TRBJ1-1, with 7 bases identical to TRBD1. The CDR3 loop spans 14 amino acids. Per the germline V gene, CDR1 is KGHSH and CDR2 is LQKENI. V gave up 2 bases and J gave up 5 bases; unmatched junction bases: 5. CDR3 nucleotides: TGTGCCAGCTCACCAAACAGGGGAAGGACTGAAGCTTTCTTT. Protein: CASSPNRGRTEAFF.

The rearrangement links TRBV5-1 to TRBJ2-5; D is ambiguous. CDR3 length equals 13 residues. With 0 bases removed from V and 7 bases from J, the gap between germline ends came to 10 bases. Looked up from germline, CDR1 is SGHRS and CDR2 is YFSETQ. The CDR3 region is CASSLADNPTQYF. The CDR3 nucleotides are TGCGCCAGCAGCTTGGCTGACAATCCGACCCAGTACTTC. The full variable domain, with the rest looked up from reference TRBV5-1 and TRBJ2-5, is KAGVTQTPRYLIKTRGQQVTLSCSPISGHRSVSWYQQTPGQGLQFLFEYFSETQRNKGNFPGRFSGRQFSNSRSEMNVSTLELGDSALYLCASSLADNPTQYFGPGTRLLVL.

CDR3 amino acids: CASSPGRSGANVLTF. CDR3 nucleotides: TGTGCCAGCTCACCAGGTAGATCGGGGGCCAACGTCCTGACTTTC. The V gene is TRBV18, the J gene TRBJ2-6; D is uncertain. The germline gives CDR1 KGHSH, CDR2 LQKENI. The CDR3 is 15 residues long. Trimming pared 2 bases from V and 4 bases from J, leaving 9 bases between.

This rearrangement joins TRBV12-3 or TRBV12-4 to TRBJ1-1; D is uncertain. This CDR3 is built from 12 residues. V shed 2 bases and J shed 7 bases, with 8 bases lying between them. The CDR3 bases are TGTGCCAGCAGTTTATATGGCGGTGAAGCTTTCTTT. Translating it yields CASSLYGGEAFF.

The chain uses TRBV15 and TRBJ1-5; D unresolved. The CDR3 consists of 15 residues. Deletions cut 0 bases from V and 3 bases from J, with 9 bases between. Germline CDR1 and CDR2: LNHNV and YYDKDF (reference sequence). The CDR3: CATSRERHSNQPQHF. The CDR3 coding sequence is TGTGCCACCAGCAGAGAACGACATTCCAATCAGCCCCAGCATTTT.

The J gene is TRBJ1-5, the V gene TRBV5-5, with D possibly TRBD1 on 6 matching bases. V was pared by 6 bases and J by 6 bases, with 16 bases between. The CDR3 spans 14 residues. Germline V lookup: CDR1 SGHKS, CDR2 YYEKEE (reference sequence). Here the CDR3 reads CASTEGGGGQPQHF. The DNA of the CDR3 is TGTGCCAGCACCGAGGGAGGGGGTGGTCAGCCCCAGCATTTT.

The genes are TRBV10-2 and TRBJ2-7; 13 nucleotides align to TRBD2. V lost 6 bases and J lost 3; bases outside the gene matches: 5. Germline-derived CDR1 and CDR2 are WSHSY and SAAADI. The CDR3 has 15 amino acids. The CDR3 region is CASRPGTSGNYEQYF. The CDR3 nucleotides are TGCGCCAGCAGGCCCGGGACTAGCGGGAACTACGAGCAGTACTTC.

The sample holds one count of this clone. The V gene is TRBV5-1, the J gene TRBJ1-4; 8 positions agree with TRBD1. Germline CDR1 reads SGHRS; CDR2 reads YFSETQ. This CDR3 is 15 amino acids long. Trimming at V came to 5 bases and at J to 5 bases, leaving 8 bases not matched to a gene. DNA for the CDR3: TGCGCCAGCAGGGCACCGGACAGGGCAAATGAAAAACTGTTTTTT. Amino acid sequence: CASRAPDRANEKLFF.